The T cell receptor beta chain under discussion was sequenced for a study of T-cell reconstitution after alpha-beta-depleted transplantation in children (dated by TCRdb to 2015 to 2016). About the investigation overall: Using TCR repertoire profiling, the study followed T-cell immune reconstitution in a quantitative way in children after TCRalphabeta/CD19-depleted allogeneic hematopoietic cell transplantation. General study outcomes and caveats: In some patients, the high TCRbeta diversity seen at day 60 was put down to recipient T cells and intrathymic progenitors that had survived conditioning. About two months after transplant, the apparently early recovery of alphabetaT-cell counts reportedly depended on just several hundred clones that had expanded rapidly and came from non-depleted graft cells. Hyperexpanded clone frequencies declined over subsequent months; after one year, T-cell counts and TCRbeta diversity were mostly attributed to newly produced T cells.

The protocol used for the library was PCR. Sequencer: Illumina HiSeq 2500. Molecular barcoding was employed in the preparation of TCR libraries, with unique molecular identifiers being used to normalize TCRbeta repertoire quantification. TCRdb reprocessed the public reads (quality trimming at Q25 with fastp, clone calling with MiXCR) and kept in-frame beta chains. Rows merge per CDR3 protein into single entries with the most common DNA and genes. The sample yields about 170,000 distinct CDR3 sequences; over 8.5% were counted once. Of the sample, roughly an eighth is held by the ten largest clones. This clonotype was counted ten times or more. The clone's antigen remains unknown. No base quality values were provided; no much bigger clone lies one nucleotide off. What this sample's treatment or condition label stands for: allogeneic hematopoietic cell transplantation with graft depleted of TCRalphabeta T cells and CD19 B cells. TCRalphabeta/CD19-depleted allogeneic hematopoietic cell grafts were given to the transplant recipients, all of whom were children.

Trimming costs V 1 base and J 8 bases, and their ends lie 9 bases apart. Spanning cysteine to phenylalanine, the CDR3 consists of 12 amino acids. The sequence is cut down to CDR3 DNA, 36 bases in frame from base 1. Via the germline V gene (reference sequence), CDR1 is GTSNPN and CDR2 SVGIG. Sample: PBMCs, taken before TCRalphabeta/CD19-depleted stem cell transplant. This sequence was found in a boy younger than 10 with acute myeloid leukemia, due to receive a stem cell transplant. The chain is encoded by TRBV30 joined to TRBJ2-1; the D gene is not confidently resolved. This receptor has the CDR3 CAWSGRWYEQFF. The nucleotide sequence is TGTGCCTGGAGTGGCCGATGGTATGAGCAGTTCTTC.